The clone carrying this TCR beta chain has a count of ten or more. The antigen remains undetermined. A universal primer site was created by template switching, with the cDNA bearing unique molecular identifiers. MiXCR, run by TCRdb on the 5' RACE reads, gives a single entry per CDR3 protein. Here the sample spans fewer than 350,000 distinct CDR3 sequences, less than 9% being singletons. The sample is drawn from a study of identical twins. Study-wide points: Instead of following the same donors, the conclusions were based on cross-sectional statistical analysis. Excess sharing by twins proved weaker in beta out-of-frame sequences.

The CDR3 runs 14 residues. The V and J ends lost 4 bases and 2 bases, in that order; junction bases with no gene match: 3. CDR1 is SGHRS and CDR2 is YFSETQ in the germline V gene. Separately, the same data were catalogued under a study of yellow fever vaccine responses in identical twins. Per that study: Reportedly, twins' vaccine T cell responses looked partly convergent and partly personalized.

The J gene is TRBJ1-1, the V gene TRBV5-1, with 9 bases fitting TRBD1. The sequencing sample was made of memory (CD45RO+) T cells sorted from blood. This TCR was recovered from a woman younger than 30 in good health. CDR3 in amino acids: CASSVGQGNTEAFF. In nucleotides, the CDR3 is TGCGCCAGCAGCGTGGGACAGGGAAACACTGAAGCTTTCTTT.